This TCR beta chain was documented in a study of blood T cell repertoires in COVID-19. Study as a whole: Donors in the United States, Italy and Spain gave samples during acute or convalescent COVID-19. PBMCs, B-cell-depleted T cells, or T cells were the source of the cDNA or gDNA that made up the material.

This CDR3 has 15 residues. The trim removed 0 bases at V and 1 base at J, leaving 2 bases unmatched. CDR1 and CDR2 (germline): SGHRS, YFSETQ. Per the study methods: Nucleated cell counts were estimated from reference gene primer amplification. The repertoire was sequenced with immunoSEQ multiplex PCR; TCRdb's copy has only in-frame clones and lacks some. That table gives V, J and clone size, and the DNA gave D and trimming. There are about 170,000 clones in the sample; about 85% occur only once, and about 1.2% lies in the top ten. The TCR comes from a man between 60 and 75 years old who had recovered from COVID-19. The chain employs TRBV5-1 and TRBJ1-2, with TRBD1 matching 8 bases. Source material: peripheral blood. CDR3 sequence: CASSLGQGINYGYTF. CDR3 coding DNA: TGCGCCAGCAGCTTGGGACAGGGGATTAACTATGGCTACACCTTC.